The 24 T cell receptor beta chains presented below share a single source sample, sequenced in a study of regulatory T cells in long-lasting Graves disease (dated by TCRdb to 2020 to 2022). This specimen's time point label, per the study, means: newly diagnosed GD, antithyroid drugs for less than 3 months. For both TCR sequencing and RNA sequencing, RNA was extracted from PBMCs using TRIzol. Library creation used multiplex PCR. Sequencing used an Illumina HiSeq 4000. To build TCR beta libraries, CDR3 regions were amplified by Arm-PCR using iRepertoire HTBI primers. TCRdb took the public reads, trimmed them with fastp at Q25, ran MiXCR for clone calling and kept in-frame beta chains. All rows with the same CDR3 protein become a single entry with the most common DNA and genes. In all, the sample holds 450,000 to 500,000 distinct CDR3 sequences, and 15% to 20% of those were seen once. Clones ranked in the top ten supply more than 10% of the sample.

These data are also associated with another study on T cells in Graves' hyperthyroidism and ophthalmopathy.

Sequences were derived from peripheral blood mononuclear cells (PBMCs), sampled at new diagnosis, from a patient treated with antithyroid drugs. The receptors come from a man aged 35-49 years with Graves disease. Donor details come from another sample of the same person, matched by shared clones.

This clonotype has ten or more counts. This sequence joins TRBV27 and TRBJ1-2; unclear D gene. Germline V gene sequence: CDR1 MNHEY, CDR2 SMNVEV (reference sequence). The CDR3 is 14 residues long. With 7 bases removed from V and 4 bases from J, the gap between germline ends came to 16 bases. The CDR3 sequence is CASTPRVGTYGYTF. The CDR3 DNA reads TGTGCCAGCACTCCCCGGGTGGGAACCTATGGCTACACCTTC.

This clonotype has a count of ten or more. The chain is built from TRBV12-3 or TRBV12-4 and TRBJ2-7; 12 positions agree with TRBD2. The CDR3 covers 17 residues. The V and J ends lost 5 bases and 1 base, in that order; junction bases with no gene match: 9. Here the CDR3 reads CASSRTSGEVESYEQYF. Here the CDR3 DNA reads TGTGCCAGCAGTCGGACTAGCGGGGAAGTAGAGTCCTACGAGCAGTACTTC.

This clonotype has at least ten counts. V gene TRBV11-2 combines with J gene TRBJ2-7, with D perhaps TRBD1 (5 bases). V dropped 2 bases and J dropped 2 bases, with 13 bases sitting between them. The CDR3 runs to 15 residues. CDR1 is SGHAT, CDR2 FQNNGV, per germline. The CDR3 spells CASSLFGHRTYEQYF. Written as DNA, the CDR3 is TGTGCCAGCAGCTTATTCGGACATCGAACCTACGAGCAGTACTTC.

This clonotype has at least ten counts. The J gene is TRBJ2-6, the V gene TRBV7-9; weak D call: TRBD2 (5 bases). With 1 base removed from V and 0 bases from J, the gap between germline ends came to 13 bases. Germline loops: CDR1 SEHNR, CDR2 FQNEAQ (reference sequence). CDR3 length: 18 amino acids. The CDR3 nucleotides are TGTGCCAGCAGCTTAGGTCGGGGTCGGCACTCTGGGGCCAACGTCCTGACTTTC. It encodes CASSLGRGRHSGANVLTF.

This rearrangement joins TRBV24-1 to TRBJ2-7, with 8 bases fitting TRBD2. V was pared by 3 bases and J by 1 base, with 4 bases of the junction left unmatched. CDR1 and CDR2 (germline): KGHDR, SFDVKD. This CDR3 region has 15 residues. The CDR3 nucleotides are TGTGCCACCAGTGATGCGACTAGCGCTTCCTACGAGCAGTACTTC. Amino acids: CATSDATSASYEQYF.

The sample holds a few counts of this clonotype. In nucleotides, the CDR3 is TGTGCCAGCAGCCAAGATACCCTAGCGGGAGGACTGACAGATACGCAGTATTTT. Translation: CASSQDTLAGGLTDTQYF. V usage is TRBV3-1 and J usage is TRBJ2-3, with 11 nucleotides matching TRBD2. This CDR3 region has 18 residues. Unmatched junction bases numbered 8, after V lost 0 bases and J lost 3 bases. Germline CDR1 reads LGHDT; CDR2 reads YNNKEL (reference sequence).

This clonotype was picked up many times. The chain carries TRBV18 and TRBJ1-3; TRBD1 matches 7 bases. J gave up 6 bases and V 5 bases, and 4 bases lay outside the gene matches. Germline CDR1 is KGHSH and CDR2 is LQKENI. The CDR3 has 13 amino acids. For the CDR3, the DNA is TGTGCCAGCTCAGCGGGACAGATAAACACCATATATTTT. Its translation: CASSAGQINTIYF.

This clonotype showed up many times. The chain has TRBV11-2 and TRBJ1-4; D unclear. V was shortened by 1 base and J by 8 bases, with 11 bases between the two germline ends. This CDR3 contains 14 residues. CDR1 and CDR2 (germline): SGHAT, FQNNGV. The CDR3 coding sequence is TGTGCCAGCAGCTTAGGTACTATTGGAGAAAAACTGTTTTTT. Residues: CASSLGTIGEKLFF.

Of note for this clonotype: It may be a read error: a sequence one base away is much more abundant. The rearrangement links TRBV28 to TRBJ2-1; 10 bases fit TRBD2. This CDR3 comprises 14 residues. Per germline, CDR1 MDHEN and CDR2 SYDVKM. V shed 5 bases and J 4 bases; nucleotides not matched to a gene: 2. In nucleotides, the CDR3 is TGTGCCAGCAGTGGGACTAGCGTGTACAATGAGCAGTTCTTC. This gives the protein CASSGTSVYNEQFF.

V gene TRBV4-1 combines with J gene TRBJ2-3, with D possibly called TRBD1 or TRBD2 (5 bases each). Germline V gene sequence: CDR1 MGHRA, CDR2 YSYEKL. V was cut by 0 bases and J by 11 bases, with 15 bases left in between. There are 14 residues in the CDR3. CDR3 in amino acids: CASSQEGGRVGQYF. The CDR3 nucleotides are TGCGCCAGCAGCCAAGAAGGAGGCAGGGTGGGGCAGTATTTT.

This clonotype was observed a handful of times. The chain is built from TRBV5-5 and TRBJ2-1; 9 positions agree with TRBD1. The V and J ends lost 6 bases and 9 bases, in that order; junction bases with no gene match: 10. Germline lookup yields CDR1 SGHKS and CDR2 YYEKEE (reference sequence). CDR3 length equals 14 residues. CDR3 region: CASTRQGGAIEQFF. CDR3 sequence (DNA): TGTGCCAGCACCCGACAGGGGGGGGCAATTGAGCAGTTCTTC.

At least ten counts were recorded for this clonotype. The chain is built from TRBV7-6 and TRBJ2-5, with a possible D match to TRBD1 (6 bases). CDR3 length: 17 amino acids. From germline, CDR1 is SGHVS and CDR2 FNYEAQ. With 5 bases removed from V and 2 bases from J, the gap between germline ends came to 21 bases. CDR3: CASSPPQGSKNQETQYF. In DNA form, the CDR3 reads TGTGCCAGCAGCCCGCCCCAGGGGTCGAAAAATCAAGAGACCCAGTACTTC. Drawing the rest from reference TRBV7-6 and TRBJ2-5, the complete variable domain is GAGVSQSPRYKVTKRGQDVALRCDPISGHVSLYWYRQALGQGPEFLTYFNYEAQQDKSGLPNDRFSAERPEGSISTLTIQRTEQRDSAMYRCASSPPQGSKNQETQYFGPGTRLLVL.

Ten or more counts support this clonotype. This chain joins TRBV29-1 and TRBJ2-7, with 7 bases fitting TRBD1. V lost 6 bases and J lost 3; bases outside the gene matches: 8. Looked up from germline, CDR1 is SQVTM and CDR2 is ANQGSEA. This CDR3 comprises 13 residues. This chain's CDR3 is CSVVSAGGYEQYF. The CDR3, as DNA: TGCAGCGTCGTCTCTGCAGGGGGCTACGAGCAGTACTTC.

The rearrangement uses TRBV15 and TRBJ2-7; D ambiguous. Germline V gives CDR1 LNHNV, CDR2 YYDKDF (reference sequence). V dropped 2 bases and J dropped 6 bases, with 14 bases sitting between them. There are 14 residues in the CDR3. The chain's CDR3 is CATSRTFSRLEQYF. CDR3 DNA: TGTGCCACCAGCAGAACCTTCAGCAGACTCGAGCAGTACTTC.

This clonotype was counted only a few times. CDR3 bases: TGTGCCAGCAGCGCCCAGCCGAACACCGGGGAGCTGTTTTTT. Amino acids: CASSAQPNTGELFF. This rearrangement joins TRBV6-1 to TRBJ2-2; D uncertain. The CDR3 extends over 14 amino acids. Trimming removed 6 bases from V and 0 bases from J, with 8 bases in between. Germline V gene lookup returns CDR1 MNHNS and CDR2 SASEGT.

This chain uses TRBV10-1 with TRBJ2-2, with D unresolved. The CDR3 covers 13 residues. Trimming pared 5 bases from V and 3 bases from J, leaving 7 bases between. In germline, CDR1 is WNHNN, CDR2 SYGVQD (reference sequence). CDR3: CASSSWDTGELFF. The CDR3 bases are TGCGCCAGCAGTTCGTGGGACACCGGGGAGCTGTTTTTT.

This clonotype has just a few counts. This likely stems from a read error, as it lies one base from a far larger clone. This chain uses TRBV7-2 with TRBJ2-1; possible D gene TRBD2, 7 bases. The CDR3 runs 13 residues. Germline loops: CDR1 SGHTA, CDR2 FQGNSA. The CDR3 DNA follows: TGTGCCAACAGCTTACTAGGGGGGGATGAGCAGTTCTTC. This gives the protein CANSLLGGDEQFF.

V and J are TRBV6-1 and TRBJ1-5; 8 bases align to TRBD1. In germline, CDR1 is MNHNS, CDR2 SASEGT. The V and J ends lost 4 bases and 7 bases, in that order; junction bases with no gene match: 9. CDR3 size: 15 residues. CDR3 amino acids: CASSAGQGRAQPQHF. CDR3 coding DNA: TGTGCCAGCAGTGCTGGACAGGGAAGGGCGCAGCCCCAGCATTTT.

V gene TRBV4-1 combines with J gene TRBJ2-7; D might be TRBD1 (6 bases). V was trimmed by 0 bases and J by 2 bases, leaving 17 bases between them. The CDR3 loop spans 17 amino acids. Germline CDR1 MGHRA, CDR2 YSYEKL. CDR3 sequence reads: CASSQDPETGVAYEQYF. The DNA for the CDR3 is TGCGCCAGCAGCCAAGACCCCGAGACAGGAGTCGCCTACGAGCAGTACTTC.

This chain links TRBV6-1 with TRBJ2-1; the match to TRBD2 covers 7 bases. From germline, CDR1 is MNHNS and CDR2 SASEGT. The CDR3 sequence is 12 residues long. With 10 bases clipped from V and 4 bases from J, the junction kept 4 bases outside the gene matches. The CDR3 loop reads CAISSGYNEQFF. DNA of the CDR3: TGTGCCATCTCTAGCGGATACAATGAGCAGTTCTTC.

The V gene is TRBV10-1, the J gene TRBJ1-5; D gene ambiguous. This CDR3 contains 12 residues. Trimming pared 2 bases from V and 5 bases from J, leaving 4 bases between. Germline lookup yields CDR1 WNHNN and CDR2 SYGVQD (reference sequence). The CDR3 sequence is CASSEGDQPQHF. CDR3 coding DNA: TGCGCCAGCAGTGAGGGGGATCAGCCCCAGCATTTT.

As regards this clonotype: This may arise from a read error, as a much more abundant clone is one base away. The rearrangement links TRBV5-1 to TRBJ2-1, with D possibly TRBD2 on 6 matching bases. The CDR3 covers 16 residues. Germline lookup yields CDR1 SGHRS and CDR2 YFSETQ. The CDR3 is CASSLGRGGNGNEQFF. The CDR3 DNA follows: TGTGCCAGCAGCTTGGGACGGGGCGGGAATGGGAATGAGCAGTTCTTC.

The V call is TRBV7-9, the J call TRBJ2-1, with 7 bases matching TRBD2. The V and J ends lost 5 bases and 2 bases, in that order; junction bases with no gene match: 9. Germline CDR1 and CDR2: SEHNR and FQNEAQ (reference sequence). The CDR3 covers 16 residues. Here the CDR3 DNA reads TGTGCCAGCAGCACCTCAGCGGGATCTCCCTACAATGAGCAGTTCTTC. Translation: CASSTSAGSPYNEQFF.

This clonotype was picked up many times. The V call is TRBV3-1, the J call TRBJ2-2, with TRBD2 matching over 8 bases. Germline V gives CDR1 LGHDT, CDR2 YNNKEL (reference sequence). With V trimmed by 4 bases and J by 6 bases, 7 bases remained unmatched. This CDR3 spans 15 amino acids. The CDR3: CASSLGRREAGELFF. DNA of the CDR3: TGTGCCAGCAGCCTGGGTCGGCGGGAGGCCGGGGAGCTGTTTTTT.